The clone carrying this T cell receptor beta chain was recorded a few times. The antigen is not known. Sample barcodes and UMIs were carried by the TCR alpha and TCR beta cDNA libraries that 5'RACE generated with constant-segment primers. TCRdb itself ran the 5' RACE reads through MiXCR, one entry per CDR3 protein. The sample yields about 190,000 distinct CDR3 sequences, about 17% seen once. The sample originates from a study of T-cell memory formation after mild COVID-19. In germline, CDR1 is SNHLY, CDR2 FYNNEI. The CDR3 totals 17 residues. The V segment lost 0 bases and the J segment 5 bases; nucleotides outside the gene matches: 7. Study results and caveats: Clones contracting over day 15 to 85 were CD4/CD8 balanced, with later expanders leaning CD4+. Nothing confirmed that second-wave clones peaking on day 37 were specific for SARS-CoV-2. There were some responding clones in pre-infection memory, which suggested that cross-reactive memory had joined.

The receptor comes from an adult woman who had mild COVID-19 (a few samples of this study predate the infection). Cell type and time point are not known. The chain couples TRBV2 to TRBJ1-6, with TRBD1 matching 7 bases. What was sequenced was PBMCs or a T cell subset sorted from them (not recorded which). CDR3 amino acids: CASSEALPGQNNSPLHF. As DNA, the CDR3 is TGTGCCAGCAGTGAAGCGCTTCCGGGACAGAATAATTCACCCCTCCACTTT.